A selection of T cell receptor beta chains follows, all from one sample in a study of blood T cell repertoires in COVID-19. Repertoires were generated with immunoSEQ multiplex PCR, while TCRdb's copy carries only in-frame clones and drops some. The sample carries a few hundred thousand clones, about 90% recorded once. Sequenced: PBMCs or T cells enriched from blood (not recorded which). The receptors shown here come from a man aged 30 to 39 who had recovered from COVID-19. CDR3s include the opening cysteine and the closing phenylalanine or tryptophan. D genes are given only for firm matches. Expanded clones are given a class, and other clones once, few, many or no size at all.

TRBD1	TRBV24-1	TRBJ2-7	-	CATSAGQGYEQYF	TGTGCCACCAGTGCTGGACAGGGATACGAGCAGTACTTC
TRBD1	TRBV18	TRBJ1-5	-	CASSRTGNSNQPQHF	TGTGCCAGCTCAAGGACAGGCAATAGCAATCAGCCCCAGCATTTT
TRBD1	TRBV5-5	TRBJ1-6	-	CASSIEGARNSPLHF	TGTGCCAGCAGCATAGAGGGGGCGCGTAATTCACCCCTCCACTTT
TRBD1	TRBV13	TRBJ1-6	-	CASSSGQAYNSPLHF	TGTGCCAGCAGCTCCGGACAGGCCTACAATTCACCCCTCCACTTT
TRBD1	TRBV19	TRBJ1-2	once	CASYYSGGTANYGYTF	TGTGCCAGCTACTACTCAGGGGGCACCGCTAACTATGGCTACACCTTC
-	TRBV7-6	TRBJ2-3	once	CASSLLVLAGTDTQYF	TGTGCCAGCAGCTTACTCGTCTTAGCGGGCACAGATACGCAGTATTTT
TRBD1	TRBV7-7	TRBJ1-1	-	CASSSLKQGVGTEAFF	TGTGCCAGCAGCTCACTCAAACAGGGGGTAGGGACTGAAGCTTTCTTT
-	TRBV6-5	TRBJ1-2	-	CASSPTGLYGYTF	TGTGCCAGCAGCCCGACAGGCCTATATGGCTACACCTTC
-	TRBV18	TRBJ2-3	-	CASSPSLDTQYF	TGTGCCAGCTCACCATCACTCGATACGCAGTATTTT
-	TRBV18	TRBJ2-5	-	CASSPGEVLKTQYF	TGTGCCAGCTCACCGGGAGAGGTACTGAAGACCCAGTACTTC
TRBD1	TRBV9	TRBJ1-6	-	CASSVSTGSDSPLHF	TGTGCCAGCAGCGTATCGACAGGGTCTGATTCACCCCTCCACTTT